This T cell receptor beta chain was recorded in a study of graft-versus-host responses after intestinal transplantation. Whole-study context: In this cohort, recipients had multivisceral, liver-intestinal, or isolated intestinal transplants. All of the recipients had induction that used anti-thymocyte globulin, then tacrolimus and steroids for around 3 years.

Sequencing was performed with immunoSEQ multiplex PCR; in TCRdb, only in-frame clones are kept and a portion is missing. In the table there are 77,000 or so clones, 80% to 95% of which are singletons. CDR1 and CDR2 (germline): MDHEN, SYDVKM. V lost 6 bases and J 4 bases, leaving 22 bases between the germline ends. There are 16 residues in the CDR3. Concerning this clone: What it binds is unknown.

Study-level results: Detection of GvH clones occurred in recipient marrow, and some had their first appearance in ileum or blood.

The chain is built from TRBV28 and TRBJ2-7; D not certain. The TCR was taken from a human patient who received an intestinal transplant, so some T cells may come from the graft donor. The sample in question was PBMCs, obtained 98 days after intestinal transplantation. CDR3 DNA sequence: TGTGCCAGCAGCCCCACTCAGGTCCCCTGGGGATACGAGCAGTACTTC. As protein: CASSPTQVPWGYEQYF.